This T cell receptor beta chain was sequenced in a study of low-dose radiotherapy and immunotherapy resistance in tumors. Looking at the study overall: Cohort 1 was given 0.5 Gy per fraction every 2 weeks, for 6.5 Gy total.

Time point: before trial treatment. Treatment of the donors consisted of nivolumab and ipilimumab (plus aspirin, low-dose cyclophosphamide and low-dose radiotherapy). The presence of advanced solid tumors lacking tumor-infiltrating lymphocytes characterized eligible patients. This clonotype has a count of ten or more. This CDR3 region has 13 residues. The ends lost 5 bases at V and 2 bases at J; junction bases unmatched: 3. The germline V gene has CDR1 DFQATT and CDR2 SNEGSKA (reference sequence). TRAV- and TRBV-specific primers primed first-strand cDNA, covering alpha and beta chains. Amplification of TCRs used a constant-region primer and V-primer adapter for 20 PCR cycles. mRNA, after isolation, was amplified by in vitro transcription. TCRdb reprocessed the reads via MiXCR and lists one record per CDR3 protein. The sample holds 65,000 to 100,000 distinct CDR3 sequences, roughly a sixth seen once.

The specimen was PBMCs, collected before treatment. V usage is TRBV20-1 and J usage is TRBJ1-5, with 7 bases fitting TRBD1. This TCR was sampled from a male donor with prostate cancer. The DNA for the CDR3 is TGCAGTGCTCGTCAGGGGGGCAATCAGCCCCAGCATTTT. It specifies CSARQGGNQPQHF.